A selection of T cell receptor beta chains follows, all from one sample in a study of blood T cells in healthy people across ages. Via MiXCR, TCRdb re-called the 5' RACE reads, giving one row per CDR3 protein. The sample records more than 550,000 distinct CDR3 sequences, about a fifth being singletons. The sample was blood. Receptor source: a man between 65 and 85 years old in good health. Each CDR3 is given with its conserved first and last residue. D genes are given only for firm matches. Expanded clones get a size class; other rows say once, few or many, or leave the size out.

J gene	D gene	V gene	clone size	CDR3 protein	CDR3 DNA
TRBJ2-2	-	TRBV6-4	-	CASSDSGVANTGELFF	TGTGCCAGCAGTGACTCTGGGGTCGCGAACACCGGGGAGCTGTTTTTT
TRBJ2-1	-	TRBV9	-	CASSVLSGEQFF	TGTGCCAGCAGCGTCTTATCTGGTGAGCAGTTCTTC
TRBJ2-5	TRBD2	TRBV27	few	CASSGRGETQYF	TGTGCCAGCAGTGGGAGGGGAGAGACCCAGTACTTC
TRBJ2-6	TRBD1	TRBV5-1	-	CASSLRGTGSGANVLTF	TGCGCCAGCAGCTTACGAGGGACAGGCTCTGGGGCCAACGTCCTGACTTTC
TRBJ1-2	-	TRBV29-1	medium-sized	CSVAQAGYGYTF	TGCAGCGTTGCGCAGGCTGGCTATGGCTACACCTTC
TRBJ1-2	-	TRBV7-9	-	CASSAKGEIYGYTF	TGTGCCAGCAGTGCAAAGGGAGAGATCTATGGCTACACCTTC
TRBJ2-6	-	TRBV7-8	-	CASSQFTGNGANVLTF	TGTGCCAGCAGCCAATTTACAGGGAACGGGGCCAACGTCCTGACTTTC
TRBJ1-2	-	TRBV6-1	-	CASSEAMAGSGYTF	TGTGCCAGCAGTGAAGCGATGGCAGGCTCTGGCTACACCTTC
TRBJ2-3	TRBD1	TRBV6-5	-	CASSDPRGKSTDTQYF	TGTGCCAGCAGTGACCCCAGGGGGAAGAGCACAGATACGCAGTATTTT
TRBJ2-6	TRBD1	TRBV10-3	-	CAISEWMGQGVAGANVLTF	TGTGCCATCAGTGAGTGGATGGGGCAGGGGGTTGCTGGGGCCAACGTCCTGACTTTC
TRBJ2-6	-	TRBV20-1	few	CSARVGMGFSGANVLTF	TGCAGTGCTAGAGTAGGGATGGGGTTCTCTGGGGCCAACGTCCTGACTTTC
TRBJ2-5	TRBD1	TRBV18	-	CASSRQGPIREQYF	TGTGCCAGCTCACGACAGGGTCCGATCCGAGAGCAGTACTTC
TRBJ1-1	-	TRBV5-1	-	CASSLGGHLNTEAFF	TGCGCCAGCAGCTTGGGGGGACACCTGAACACTGAAGCTTTCTTT
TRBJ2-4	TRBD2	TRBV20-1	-	CSATLRTRGKNIQYF	TGCAGTGCTACGCTGCGGACTAGGGGCAAAAACATTCAGTACTTC
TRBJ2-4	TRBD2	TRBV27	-	CASSPDQGLAGVAKNIQYF	TGTGCCAGCAGTCCCGATCAGGGACTAGCGGGAGTAGCCAAAAACATTCAGTACTTC
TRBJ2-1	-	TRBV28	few	CASSSTRRDINEQFF	TGTGCCAGCAGTTCAACCCGCAGGGACATCAATGAGCAGTTCTTC
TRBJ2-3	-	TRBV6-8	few	CASTTQGDTQYF	TGTGCCAGCACCACCCAGGGAGATACGCAGTATTTT
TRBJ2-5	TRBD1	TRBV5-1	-	CASSLYGTGGKETQYF	TGCGCCAGCAGCTTGTACGGGACAGGGGGTAAAGAGACCCAGTACTTC
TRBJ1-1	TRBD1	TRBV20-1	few	CSATNTGGVGNTEAFF	TGCAGTGCTACCAACACAGGGGGCGTAGGGAACACTGAAGCTTTCTTT
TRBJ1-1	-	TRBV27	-	CASSLRRMNTEAFF	TGTGCCAGCAGCTTAAGGCGTATGAACACTGAAGCTTTCTTT
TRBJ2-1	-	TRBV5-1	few	CASSLDWIGTGNEQFF	TGCGCCAGCAGCCTGGACTGGATCGGAACGGGCAATGAGCAGTTCTTC
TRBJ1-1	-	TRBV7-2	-	CASSLQAADTEAFF	TGTGCCAGCAGCTTACAAGCGGCTGACACTGAAGCTTTCTTT
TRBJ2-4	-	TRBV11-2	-	CASSLVGADIQYF	TGTGCCAGCAGCTTGGTAGGGGCAGACATTCAGTACTTC
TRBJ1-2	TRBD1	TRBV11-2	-	CASSLQGAGYGYTF	TGTGCCAGCAGCCTACAGGGGGCGGGCTATGGCTACACCTTC
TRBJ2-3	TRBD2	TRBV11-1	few	CASSSLYKQRPPGLYAFTDTQYF	TGTGCCAGCAGCTCGCTATACAAACAGCGTCCACCGGGACTATATGCATTCACAGATACGCAGTATTTT
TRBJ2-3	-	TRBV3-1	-	CASSSRVVRTDTQYF	TGTGCCAGCAGCAGCAGGGTGGTTCGCACAGATACGCAGTATTTT
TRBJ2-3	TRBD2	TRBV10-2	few	CASNLAGGPDTQYF	TGCGCCAGCAATCTAGCGGGAGGCCCAGATACGCAGTATTTT
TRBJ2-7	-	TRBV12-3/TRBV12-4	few	CASSPRGEGYEQYF	TGTGCCAGCAGCCCAAGGGGGGAGGGTTACGAGCAGTACTTC
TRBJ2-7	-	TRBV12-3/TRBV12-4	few	CASSFDRRVGEQYF	TGTGCCAGCAGTTTTGACCGGCGCGTGGGCGAGCAGTACTTC
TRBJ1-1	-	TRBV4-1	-	CASSQDFSRRAFF	TGCGCCAGCAGCCAAGATTTCAGCCGGAGGGCTTTCTTT
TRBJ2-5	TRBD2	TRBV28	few	CATGLAGGEETQYF	TGTGCCACCGGCCTTGCGGGGGGGGAAGAGACCCAGTACTTC
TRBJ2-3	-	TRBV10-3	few	CAINGGVPDTQYF	TGTGCCATCAATGGAGGGGTCCCAGATACGCAGTATTTT
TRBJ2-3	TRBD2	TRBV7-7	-	CASSPGVGGGVSTDTQYF	TGTGCCAGCAGCCCCGGTGTCGGCGGGGGGGTTAGCACAGATACGCAGTATTTT